This T cell receptor (beta chain) emerged from a study of blood T cells in healthy people across ages. Through a sample-barcoded 5' primer and a J-beta primer mix, a second PCR was run for roughly 7 to 11 cycles. TCRdb passed the 5' RACE reads through MiXCR, listing each CDR3 protein once. The repertoire holds about 1,000,000 distinct CDR3 sequences, with 35% to 50% as singletons. This clonotype was seen a single time. Sequenced sample: blood. The source is a woman aged 60-75 years in good health.

CDR3 sequence (DNA): TGTGCCAGCAGCTTCGGTAGCGGGGGCACAGATACGCAGTATTTT. The encoded protein is CASSFGSGGTDTQYF. The chain combines TRBV7-9 with TRBJ2-3; 8 nucleotides line up with TRBD2. CDR1 and CDR2 from the germline V gene are SEHNR and FQNEAQ (reference sequence). The V gene end was trimmed by 3 bases and the J gene end by 1 base; junction bases not matched to a gene: 3. The CDR3 contains 15 residues.